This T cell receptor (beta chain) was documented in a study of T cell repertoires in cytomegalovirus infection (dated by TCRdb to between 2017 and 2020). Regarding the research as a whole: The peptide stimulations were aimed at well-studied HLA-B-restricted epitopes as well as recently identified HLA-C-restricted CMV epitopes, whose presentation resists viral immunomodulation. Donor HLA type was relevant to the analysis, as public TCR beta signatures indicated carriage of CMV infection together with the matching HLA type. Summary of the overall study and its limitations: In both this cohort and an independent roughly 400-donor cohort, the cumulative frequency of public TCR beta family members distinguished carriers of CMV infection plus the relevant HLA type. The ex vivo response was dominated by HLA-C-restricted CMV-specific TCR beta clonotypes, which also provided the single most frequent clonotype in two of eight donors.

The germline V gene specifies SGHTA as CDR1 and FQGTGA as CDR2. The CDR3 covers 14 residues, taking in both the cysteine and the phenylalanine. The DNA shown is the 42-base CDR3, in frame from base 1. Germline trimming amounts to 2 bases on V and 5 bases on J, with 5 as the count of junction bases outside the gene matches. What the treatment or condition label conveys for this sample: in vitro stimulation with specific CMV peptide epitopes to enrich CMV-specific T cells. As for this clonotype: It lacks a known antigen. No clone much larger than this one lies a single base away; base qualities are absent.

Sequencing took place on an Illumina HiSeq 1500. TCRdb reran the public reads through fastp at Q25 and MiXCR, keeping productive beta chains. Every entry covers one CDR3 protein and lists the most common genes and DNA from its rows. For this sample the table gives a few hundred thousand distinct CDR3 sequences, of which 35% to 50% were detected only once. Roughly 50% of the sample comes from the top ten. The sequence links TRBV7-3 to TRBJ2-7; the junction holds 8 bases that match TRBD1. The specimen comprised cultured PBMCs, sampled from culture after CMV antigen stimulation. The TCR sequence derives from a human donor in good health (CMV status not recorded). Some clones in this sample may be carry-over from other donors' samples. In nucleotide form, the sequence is TGTGCCAGCAGCTTAGCAGCGACAGGGGACGAGCAGTACTTC. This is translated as CASSLAATGDEQYF. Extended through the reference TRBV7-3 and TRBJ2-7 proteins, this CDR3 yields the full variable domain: GAGVSQTPSNKVTEKGKYVELRCDPISGHTALYWYRQSLGQGPEFLIYFQGTGAADDSGLPNDRFFAVRPEGSVSTLKIQRTERGDSAVYLCASSLAATGDEQYFGPGTRLTVT.